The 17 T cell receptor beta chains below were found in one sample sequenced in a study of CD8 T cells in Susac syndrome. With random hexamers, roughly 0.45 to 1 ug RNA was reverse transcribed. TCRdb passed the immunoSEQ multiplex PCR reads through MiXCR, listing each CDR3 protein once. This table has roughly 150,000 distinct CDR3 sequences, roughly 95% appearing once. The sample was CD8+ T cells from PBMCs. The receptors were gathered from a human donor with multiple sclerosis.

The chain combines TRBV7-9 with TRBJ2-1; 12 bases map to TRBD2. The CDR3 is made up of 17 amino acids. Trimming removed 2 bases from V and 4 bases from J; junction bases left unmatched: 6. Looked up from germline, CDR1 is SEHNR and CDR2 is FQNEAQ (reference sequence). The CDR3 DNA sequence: TGTGCCAGCAGCTTACCGACTAGCGGGGGAGATTACAATGAGCAGTTCTTC. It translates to CASSLPTSGGDYNEQFF.

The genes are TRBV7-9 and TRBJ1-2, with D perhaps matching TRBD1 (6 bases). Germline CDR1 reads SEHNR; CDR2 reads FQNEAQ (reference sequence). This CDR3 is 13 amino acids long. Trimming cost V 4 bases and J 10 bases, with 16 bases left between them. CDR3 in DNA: TGTGCCAGCAGCTCCCCGGACAGCCTTATCTACACCTTC. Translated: CASSSPDSLIYTF.

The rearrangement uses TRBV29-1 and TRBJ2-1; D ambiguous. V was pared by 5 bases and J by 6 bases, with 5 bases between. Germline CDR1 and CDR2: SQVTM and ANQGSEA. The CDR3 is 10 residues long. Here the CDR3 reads CSVYSNEQFF. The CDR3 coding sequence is TGCAGCGTTTACAGCAATGAGCAGTTCTTC.

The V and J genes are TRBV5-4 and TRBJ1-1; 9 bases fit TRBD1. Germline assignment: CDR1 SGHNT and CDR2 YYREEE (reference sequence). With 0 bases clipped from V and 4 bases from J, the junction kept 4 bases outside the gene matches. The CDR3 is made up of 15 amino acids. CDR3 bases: TGTGCCAGCAGCTTGGCGAGGACAGGGGCCACTGAAGCTTTCTTT. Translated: CASSLARTGATEAFF.

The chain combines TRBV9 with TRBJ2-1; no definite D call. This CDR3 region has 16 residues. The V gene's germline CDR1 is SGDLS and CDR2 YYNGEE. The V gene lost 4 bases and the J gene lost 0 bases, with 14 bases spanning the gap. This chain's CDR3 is CASSSSVGVSYNEQFF. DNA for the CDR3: TGTGCCAGCAGCTCCTCCGTTGGGGTCTCCTACAATGAGCAGTTCTTC. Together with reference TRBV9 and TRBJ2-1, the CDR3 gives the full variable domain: DSGVTQTPKHLITATGQRVTLRCSPRSGDLSVYWYQQSLDQGLQFLIQYYNGEERAKGNILERFSAQQFPDLHSELNLSSLELGDSALYFCASSSSVGVSYNEQFFGPGTRLTVL.

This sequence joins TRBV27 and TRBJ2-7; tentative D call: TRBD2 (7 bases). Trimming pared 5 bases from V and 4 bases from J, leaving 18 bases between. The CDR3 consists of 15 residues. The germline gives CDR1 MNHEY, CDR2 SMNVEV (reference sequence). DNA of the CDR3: TGTGCCAGCAGTCCTGTAGGGGGGGCCTTTTACGAGCAGTACTTC. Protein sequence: CASSPVGGAFYEQYF.

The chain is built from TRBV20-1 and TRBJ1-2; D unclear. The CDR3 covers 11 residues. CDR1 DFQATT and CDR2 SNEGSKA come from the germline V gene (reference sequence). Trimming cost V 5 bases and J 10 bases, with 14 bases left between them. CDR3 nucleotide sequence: TGCAGTGCTTCTCTGGACGGAGCCTACACCTTC. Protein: CSASLDGAYTF.

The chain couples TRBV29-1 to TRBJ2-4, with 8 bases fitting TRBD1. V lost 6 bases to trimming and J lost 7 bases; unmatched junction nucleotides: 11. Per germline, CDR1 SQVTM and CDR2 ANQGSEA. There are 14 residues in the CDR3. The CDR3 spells CSVAGTGESNIQYF. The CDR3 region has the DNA TGCAGCGTCGCAGGGACAGGAGAATCCAACATTCAGTACTTC.

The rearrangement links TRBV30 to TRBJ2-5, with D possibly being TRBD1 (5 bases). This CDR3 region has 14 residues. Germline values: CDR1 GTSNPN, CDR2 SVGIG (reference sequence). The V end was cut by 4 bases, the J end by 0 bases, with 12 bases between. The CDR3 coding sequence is TGTGCCTGGAAACAGGACACCTACCAAGAGACCCAGTACTTC. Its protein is CAWKQDTYQETQYF.

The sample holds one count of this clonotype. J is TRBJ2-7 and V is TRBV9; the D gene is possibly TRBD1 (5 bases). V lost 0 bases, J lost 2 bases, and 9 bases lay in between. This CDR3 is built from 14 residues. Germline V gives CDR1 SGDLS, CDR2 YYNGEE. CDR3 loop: CASSVGAGTYEQYF. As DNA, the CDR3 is TGTGCCAGCAGCGTAGGGGCAGGGACCTACGAGCAGTACTTC.

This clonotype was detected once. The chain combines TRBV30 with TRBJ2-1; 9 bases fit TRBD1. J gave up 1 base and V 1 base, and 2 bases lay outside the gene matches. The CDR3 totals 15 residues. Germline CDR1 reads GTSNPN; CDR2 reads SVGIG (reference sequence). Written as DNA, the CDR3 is TGTGCCTGGAGTGATGGACAGGGGTCCTACAATGAGCAGTTCTTC. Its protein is CAWSDGQGSYNEQFF.

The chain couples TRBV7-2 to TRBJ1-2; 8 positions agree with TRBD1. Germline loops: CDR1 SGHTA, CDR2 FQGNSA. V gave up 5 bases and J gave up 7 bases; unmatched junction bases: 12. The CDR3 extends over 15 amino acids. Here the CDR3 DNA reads TGTGCCAGCAGCCCGGCCCTAACAGGGGGTGGTGGCTACACCTTC. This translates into CASSPALTGGGGYTF.

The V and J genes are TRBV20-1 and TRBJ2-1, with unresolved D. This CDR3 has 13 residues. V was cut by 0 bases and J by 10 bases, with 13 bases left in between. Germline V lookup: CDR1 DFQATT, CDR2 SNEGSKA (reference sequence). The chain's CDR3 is CSARDHRSSEQFF. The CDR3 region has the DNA TGCAGTGCTAGAGATCACCGGAGTAGCGAGCAGTTCTTC.

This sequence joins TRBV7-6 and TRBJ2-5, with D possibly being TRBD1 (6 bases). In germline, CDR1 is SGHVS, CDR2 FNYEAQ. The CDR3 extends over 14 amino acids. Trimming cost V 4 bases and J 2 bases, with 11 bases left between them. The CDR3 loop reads CASSYPGQQETQYF. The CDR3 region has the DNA TGTGCCAGCAGCTATCCCGGACAGCAAGAGACCCAGTACTTC. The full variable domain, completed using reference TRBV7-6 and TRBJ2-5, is GAGVSQSPRYKVTKRGQDVALRCDPISGHVSLYWYRQALGQGPEFLTYFNYEAQQDKSGLPNDRFSAERPEGSISTLTIQRTEQRDSAMYRCASSYPGQQETQYFGPGTRLLVL.

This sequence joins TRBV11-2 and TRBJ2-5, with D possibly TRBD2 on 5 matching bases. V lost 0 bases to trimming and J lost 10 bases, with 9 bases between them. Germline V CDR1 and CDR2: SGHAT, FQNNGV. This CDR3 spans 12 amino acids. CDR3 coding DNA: TGTGCCAGCAGCTTAGAAGCGGCCGACCAGTACTTC. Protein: CASSLEAADQYF.

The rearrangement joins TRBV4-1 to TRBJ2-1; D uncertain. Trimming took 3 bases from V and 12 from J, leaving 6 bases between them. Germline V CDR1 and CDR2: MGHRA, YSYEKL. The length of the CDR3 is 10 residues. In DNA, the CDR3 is TGCGCCAGCAGCCACGGTAGGCAGTTCTTC. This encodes CASSHGRQFF.

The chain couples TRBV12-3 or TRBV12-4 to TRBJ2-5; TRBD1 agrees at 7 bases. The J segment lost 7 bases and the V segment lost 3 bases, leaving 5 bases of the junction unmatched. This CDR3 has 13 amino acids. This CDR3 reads CASSFTGEWTQYF. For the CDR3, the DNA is TGTGCCAGCAGTTTCACAGGGGAATGGACCCAGTACTTC.